A selection of T cell receptor beta chains follows, all from one sample in a study of blood T cell repertoires in COVID-19. Sequencing used immunoSEQ multiplex PCR; TCRdb keeps in-frame clones, though not all of them. The sample shows about 36,000 clones, approximately 90% of them seen only once. The specimen sequenced was peripheral blood. The receptors stem from a human donor in a cohort sampled during active COVID-19. Both conserved end residues are part of each CDR3. The D gene is left open where the match is weak. Only part of the rows carry a size: once, few, many, or a class if the clone is expanded.

size: NA; J: TRBJ2-7; D: NA; V: TRBV6-4; DNA: TGTGCCAGCAGTGACTCGAAGGCATGGGGGCTCTACCTACTTACACTAACATACGAGCAGTACTTC; CDR3: CASSDSKAWGLYLLTLTYEQYF
size: NA; J: TRBJ1-2; D: NA; V: TRBV7-8; DNA: TGTGCCAGCAGCTTGAGAGGGAACACCCGACAGGTTCGTGGCTACACCTTC; CDR3: CASSLRGNTRQVRGYTF
size: NA; J: TRBJ2-7; D: TRBD2; V: TRBV6-2/TRBV6-3; DNA: TGTGCCAGCAGTTACGAACTAGCGGGAGGGGCTACCTACGAGCAGTACTTC; CDR3: CASSYELAGGATYEQYF
size: NA; J: TRBJ2-7; D: TRBD1; V: TRBV7-9; DNA: TGTGCCAGCAGTAAGGACAGGAATAGCGAGCAGTACTTC; CDR3: CASSKDRNSEQYF
size: NA; J: TRBJ1-1; D: NA; V: TRBV7-9; DNA: TGTGCCAGCAGCTCGCTACAGGGCAGGAACACTGAAGCTTTCTTT; CDR3: CASSSLQGRNTEAFF
size: NA; J: TRBJ2-7; D: TRBD2; V: TRBV6-2/TRBV6-3; DNA: TGTGCCAGCAGCCACGGACTAGCGGACTACGAGCAGTACTTC; CDR3: CASSHGLADYEQYF
size: NA; J: TRBJ1-6; D: NA; V: TRBV18; DNA: TGTGCCAGCTCACCTGTTCCGGTACCTTTCGGTACAGGGAATTCACCCCTCCACTTT; CDR3: CASSPVPVPFGTGNSPLHF
size: NA; J: TRBJ2-5; D: NA; V: TRBV11-2; DNA: TGTGCCAGCAGGAAAATCCGGGGGGCTGGGGAGACCCAGTACTTC; CDR3: CASRKIRGAGETQYF
size: NA; J: TRBJ1-1; D: TRBD1; V: TRBV6-2/TRBV6-3; DNA: TGTGCCAGCAGCCGGGACAGCAAAGCTTTCTTT; CDR3: CASSRDSKAFF
size: NA; J: TRBJ2-5; D: TRBD2; V: TRBV18; DNA: TGTGCCAGCTCACCTCTGCCCGGGACTAGCGGGAGGGCCCCGGAGACCCAGTACTTC; CDR3: CASSPLPGTSGRAPETQYF
size: NA; J: TRBJ2-3; D: NA; V: TRBV11-2; DNA: TGTGCCAGCAGTCCCGGGACAGATACGCAGTATTTT; CDR3: CASSPGTDTQYF
size: NA; J: TRBJ1-6; D: NA; V: TRBV3-1/TRBV3-2; DNA: TGTGCCAGCAGCCGCCTGGACAGTAGGGATTCACCCCTCCACTTT; CDR3: CASSRLDSRDSPLHF
size: NA; J: TRBJ1-6; D: NA; V: TRBV15; DNA: TGTGCCACCAGCAGAGGGGTACAGGCCAATTCACCCCTCCACTTT; CDR3: CATSRGVQANSPLHF
size: NA; J: TRBJ1-5; D: NA; V: TRBV28; DNA: TGTGCCAGCTTACGTACAGGGTCCAGTCAGCCCCAGCATTTT; CDR3: CASLRTGSSQPQHF
size: NA; J: TRBJ2-5; D: NA; V: TRBV18; DNA: TGTGCCAGCTCCCGGGATCTACAAGAGACCCAGTACTTC; CDR3: CASSRDLQETQYF
size: NA; J: TRBJ2-1; D: TRBD2; V: TRBV5-1; DNA: TGCGCCAGCAGCCTCGGGACTAGCGAATTCAATGAGCAGTTCTTC; CDR3: CASSLGTSEFNEQFF
size: NA; J: TRBJ2-1; D: TRBD2; V: TRBV6-2/TRBV6-3; DNA: TGTGCCAGCAGTGGGGCGAGCGGGAGCCACAATGAGCAGTTCTTC; CDR3: CASSGASGSHNEQFF
size: NA; J: TRBJ2-7; D: NA; V: TRBV28; DNA: TGTGCCAGCAGCCCGCCCTCTACGTTCGTGCAGTACTTC; CDR3: CASSPPSTFVQYF
size: NA; J: TRBJ2-5; D: NA; V: TRBV7-9; DNA: TGTGCCACCAACAGGTTACAAGAGACCCAGTACTTC; CDR3: CATNRLQETQYF
size: NA; J: TRBJ1-3; D: NA; V: TRBV25-1; DNA: TGTGCCAGCAGTCTGGGAGCATCTGGAAACACCATATATTTT; CDR3: CASSLGASGNTIYF
size: NA; J: TRBJ2-7; D: NA; V: TRBV6-5; DNA: TGTGCCAGCAGTTACGTACAGAAGGACGAGCAGTACTTC; CDR3: CASSYVQKDEQYF
size: NA; J: TRBJ2-1; D: NA; V: TRBV23-1; DNA: TGCGCCAGCAGTCAATGTCCAGGGTGGTCCTACAATGAGCAGTTCTTC; CDR3: CASSQCPGWSYNEQFF
size: NA; J: TRBJ2-7; D: NA; V: TRBV7-6; DNA: TGTGCCAGCAGCTTAGAAAGTCGGGGGTCTGGAGAGCAGTACTTC; CDR3: CASSLESRGSGEQYF
size: NA; J: TRBJ1-1; D: TRBD1; V: TRBV6-5; DNA: TGTGCCAGCAGGACAGGGGGCTGGACTGAAGCTTTCTTT; CDR3: CASRTGGWTEAFF
size: NA; J: TRBJ2-2; D: TRBD2; V: TRBV19; DNA: TGTGCCAGTACTACTCCGGGACTACCCAACACCGGGGAGCTGTTTTTT; CDR3: CASTTPGLPNTGELFF
size: once; J: TRBJ2-6; D: NA; V: TRBV5-1; DNA: TGCGCCAGCAGCTTACGACAGCGCTCTGGGGCCAACGTCCTGACTTTC; CDR3: CASSLRQRSGANVLTF
size: NA; J: TRBJ1-5; D: TRBD1; V: TRBV28; DNA: TGTGCCAGCAGTCCATACGGGACAGGTCATAGCAATCAGCCCCAGCATTTT; CDR3: CASSPYGTGHSNQPQHF
size: NA; J: TRBJ2-5; D: NA; V: TRBV11-2; DNA: TGTGCCAGCAGCTCCCGGACTACCTACTCCCAGTACTTC; CDR3: CASSSRTTYSQYF
size: NA; J: TRBJ2-5; D: NA; V: TRBV5-1; DNA: TGCGCCAGCAGCCGAGGATCGGCGGAGACCCAGTACTTC; CDR3: CASSRGSAETQYF